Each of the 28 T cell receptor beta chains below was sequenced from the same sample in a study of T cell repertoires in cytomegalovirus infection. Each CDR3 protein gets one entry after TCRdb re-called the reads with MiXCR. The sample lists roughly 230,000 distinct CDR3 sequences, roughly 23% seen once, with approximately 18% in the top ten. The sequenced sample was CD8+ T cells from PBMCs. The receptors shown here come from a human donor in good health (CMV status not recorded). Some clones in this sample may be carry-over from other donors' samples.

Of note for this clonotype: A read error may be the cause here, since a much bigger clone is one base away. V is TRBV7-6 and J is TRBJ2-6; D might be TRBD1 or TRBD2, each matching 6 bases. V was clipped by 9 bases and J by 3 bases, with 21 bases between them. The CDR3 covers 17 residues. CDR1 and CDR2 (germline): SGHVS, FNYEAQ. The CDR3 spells CARSPLQGAGGANVLTF. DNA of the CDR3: TGTGCCAGGAGCCCCCTACAGGGAGCGGGTGGGGCCAACGTCCTGACTTTC. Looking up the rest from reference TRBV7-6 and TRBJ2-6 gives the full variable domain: GAGVSQSPRYKVTKRGQDVALRCDPISGHVSLYWYRQALGQGPEFLTYFNYEAQQDKSGLPNDRFSAERPEGSISTLTIQRTEQRDSAMYRCARSPLQGAGGANVLTFGAGSRLTVL.

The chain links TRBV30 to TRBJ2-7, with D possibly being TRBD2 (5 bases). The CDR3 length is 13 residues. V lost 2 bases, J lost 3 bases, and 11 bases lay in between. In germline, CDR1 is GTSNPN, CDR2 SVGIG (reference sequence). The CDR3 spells CAWSLSAGYEQYF. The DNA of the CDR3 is TGTGCCTGGAGTTTGAGCGCGGGCTACGAGCAGTACTTC.

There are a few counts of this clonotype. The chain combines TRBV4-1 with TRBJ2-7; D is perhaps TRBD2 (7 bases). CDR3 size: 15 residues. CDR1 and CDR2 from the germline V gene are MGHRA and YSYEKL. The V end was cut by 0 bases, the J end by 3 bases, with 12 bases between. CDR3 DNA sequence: TGCGCCAGCAGCCAAGATGAAGGGGGGGACTACGAGCAGTACTTC. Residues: CASSQDEGGDYEQYF.

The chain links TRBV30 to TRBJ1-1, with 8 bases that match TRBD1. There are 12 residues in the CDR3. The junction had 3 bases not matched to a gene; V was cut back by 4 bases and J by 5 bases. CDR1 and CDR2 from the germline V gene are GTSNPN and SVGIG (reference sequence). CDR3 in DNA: TGTGCCTGGAAACAGGGGGTGACTGAAGCTTTCTTT. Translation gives CAWKQGVTEAFF.

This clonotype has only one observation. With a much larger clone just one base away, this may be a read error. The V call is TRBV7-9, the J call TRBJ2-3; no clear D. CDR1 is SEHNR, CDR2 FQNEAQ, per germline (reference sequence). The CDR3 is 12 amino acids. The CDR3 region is CASSLPGDTHYF. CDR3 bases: TGTGCCAGCAGCTTACCAGGAGATACGCATTATTTT.

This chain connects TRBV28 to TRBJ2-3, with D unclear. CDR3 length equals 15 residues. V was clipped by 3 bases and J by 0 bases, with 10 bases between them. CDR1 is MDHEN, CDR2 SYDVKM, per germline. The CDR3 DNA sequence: TGTGCCAGCAGTTTCGTAGGGATTAGCACAGATACGCAGTATTTT. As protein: CASSFVGISTDTQYF.

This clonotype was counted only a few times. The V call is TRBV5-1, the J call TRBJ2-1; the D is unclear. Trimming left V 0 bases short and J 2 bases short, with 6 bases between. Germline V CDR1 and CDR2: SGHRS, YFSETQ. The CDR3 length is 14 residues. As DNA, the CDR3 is TGCGCCAGCAGCTTGGGACCCCCCTACAATGAGCAGTTCTTC. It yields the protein CASSLGPPYNEQFF.

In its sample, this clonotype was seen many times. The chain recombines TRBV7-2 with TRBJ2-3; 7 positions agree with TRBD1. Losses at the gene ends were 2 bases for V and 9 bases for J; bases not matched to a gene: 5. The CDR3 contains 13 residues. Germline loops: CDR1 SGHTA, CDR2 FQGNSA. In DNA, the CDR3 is TGTGCCAGCAGCTTAATCCGGGACAGAACGCAGTATTTT. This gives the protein CASSLIRDRTQYF.

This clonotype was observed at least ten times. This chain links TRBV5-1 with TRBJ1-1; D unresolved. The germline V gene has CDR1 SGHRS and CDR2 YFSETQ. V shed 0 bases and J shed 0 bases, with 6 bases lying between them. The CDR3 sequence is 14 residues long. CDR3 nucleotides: TGCGCCAGCAGCTTGGTCGGGGTGAACACTGAAGCTTTCTTT. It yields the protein CASSLVGVNTEAFF.

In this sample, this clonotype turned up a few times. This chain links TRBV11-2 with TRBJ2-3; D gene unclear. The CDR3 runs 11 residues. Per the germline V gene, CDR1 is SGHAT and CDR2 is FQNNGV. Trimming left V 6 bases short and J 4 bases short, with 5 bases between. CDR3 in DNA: TGTGCCAGCAGAGGAGCAGATACGCAGTATTTT. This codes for CASRGADTQYF.

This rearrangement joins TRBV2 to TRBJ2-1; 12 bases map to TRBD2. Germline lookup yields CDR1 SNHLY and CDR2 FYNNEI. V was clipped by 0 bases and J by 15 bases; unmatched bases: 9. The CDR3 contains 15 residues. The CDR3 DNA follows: TGTGCCAGCAGTGAAGCCACTAGCGGGGGGTTATCCCGGTTCTTC. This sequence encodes CASSEATSGGLSRFF. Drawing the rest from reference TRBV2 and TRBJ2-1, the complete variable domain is EPEVTQTPSHQVTQMGQEVILRCVPISNHLYFYWYRQILGQKVEFLVSFYNNEISEKSEIFDDQFSVERPDGSNFTLKIRSTKLEDSAMYFCASSEATSGGLSRFFGPGTRLTVL.

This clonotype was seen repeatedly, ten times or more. Written as DNA, the CDR3 is TGTGCCAGCAGCACAGAGGACGGAGCCAATCAGCCCCAGCATTTT. It translates to CASSTEDGANQPQHF. The rearrangement links TRBV28 to TRBJ1-5, with unresolved D. There are 15 residues in the CDR3. The V gene lost 6 bases and the J gene lost 3 bases, with 15 bases spanning the gap. Germline lookup yields CDR1 MDHEN and CDR2 SYDVKM.

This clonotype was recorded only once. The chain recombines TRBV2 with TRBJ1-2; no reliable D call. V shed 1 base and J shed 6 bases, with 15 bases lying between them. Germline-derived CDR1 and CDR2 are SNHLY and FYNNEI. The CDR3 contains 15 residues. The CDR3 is CASSEGLGMADGYTF. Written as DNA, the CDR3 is TGTGCCAGCAGTGAAGGATTAGGGATGGCCGATGGCTACACCTTC.

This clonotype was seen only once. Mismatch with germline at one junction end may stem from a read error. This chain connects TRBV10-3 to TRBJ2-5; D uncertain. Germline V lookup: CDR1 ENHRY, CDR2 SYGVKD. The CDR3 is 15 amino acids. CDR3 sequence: CAISKSISSQETQYF. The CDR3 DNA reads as TGTGCCATCAGTAAGTCCATTAGTTCACAAGAGACCCAGTACTTC.

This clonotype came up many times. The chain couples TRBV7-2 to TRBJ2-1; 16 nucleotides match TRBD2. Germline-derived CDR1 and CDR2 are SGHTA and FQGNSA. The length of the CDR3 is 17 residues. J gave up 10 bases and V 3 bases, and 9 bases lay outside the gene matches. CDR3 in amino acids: CASSLGLAGGSIREQFF. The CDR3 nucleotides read TGTGCCAGCAGCTTGGGACTAGCGGGGGGGTCTATCCGGGAGCAGTTCTTC.

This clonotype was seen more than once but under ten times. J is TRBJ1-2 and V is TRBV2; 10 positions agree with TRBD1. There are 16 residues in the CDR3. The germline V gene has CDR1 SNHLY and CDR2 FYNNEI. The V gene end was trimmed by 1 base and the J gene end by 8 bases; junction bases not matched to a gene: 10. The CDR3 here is CASSEGTGTGVGGYTF. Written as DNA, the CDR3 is TGTGCCAGCAGTGAAGGGACCGGGACAGGGGTCGGCGGCTACACCTTC.

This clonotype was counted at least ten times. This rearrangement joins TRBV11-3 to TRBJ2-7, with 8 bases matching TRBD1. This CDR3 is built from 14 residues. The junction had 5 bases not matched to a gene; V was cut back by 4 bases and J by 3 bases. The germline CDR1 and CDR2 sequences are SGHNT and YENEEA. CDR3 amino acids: CASSSGTGVYEQYF. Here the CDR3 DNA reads TGTGCCAGCAGCTCCGGGACAGGTGTCTACGAGCAGTACTTC.

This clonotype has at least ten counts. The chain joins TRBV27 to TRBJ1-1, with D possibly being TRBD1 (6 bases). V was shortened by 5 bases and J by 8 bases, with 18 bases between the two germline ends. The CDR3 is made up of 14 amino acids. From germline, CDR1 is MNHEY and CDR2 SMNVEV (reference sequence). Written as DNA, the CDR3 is TGTGCCAGCAGTATAGCCACAGGGAGAACGGAAGCTTTCTTT. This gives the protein CASSIATGRTEAFF.

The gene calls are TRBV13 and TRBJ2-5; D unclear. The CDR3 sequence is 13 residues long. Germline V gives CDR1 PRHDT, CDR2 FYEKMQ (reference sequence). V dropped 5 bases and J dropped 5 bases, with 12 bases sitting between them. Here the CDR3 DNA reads TGTGCCAGCAGCACCAGGTGGCTGGAGACCCAGTACTTC. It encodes CASSTRWLETQYF.

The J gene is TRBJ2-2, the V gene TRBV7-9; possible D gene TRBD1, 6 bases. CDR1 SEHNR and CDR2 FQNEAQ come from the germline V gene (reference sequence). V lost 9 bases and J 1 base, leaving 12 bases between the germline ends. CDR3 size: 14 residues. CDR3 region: CASSDRLNTGELFF. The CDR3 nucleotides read TGTGCCAGTAGCGACAGGTTGAACACCGGGGAGCTGTTTTTT.

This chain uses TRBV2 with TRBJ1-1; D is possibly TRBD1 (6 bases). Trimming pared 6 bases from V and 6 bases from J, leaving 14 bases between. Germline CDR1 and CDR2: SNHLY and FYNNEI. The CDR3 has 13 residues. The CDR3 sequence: CASSSGTNAEAFF. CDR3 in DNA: TGTGCCAGCAGCTCCGGGACAAACGCTGAAGCTTTCTTT.

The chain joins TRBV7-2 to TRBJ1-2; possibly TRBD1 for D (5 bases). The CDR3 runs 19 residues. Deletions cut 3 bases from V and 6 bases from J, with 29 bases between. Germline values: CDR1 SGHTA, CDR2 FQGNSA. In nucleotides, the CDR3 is TGTGCCAGCAGCTTTATTCGGGTACCCGGGGCAGATTTTTGGCATGGCTACACCTTC. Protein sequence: CASSFIRVPGADFWHGYTF.

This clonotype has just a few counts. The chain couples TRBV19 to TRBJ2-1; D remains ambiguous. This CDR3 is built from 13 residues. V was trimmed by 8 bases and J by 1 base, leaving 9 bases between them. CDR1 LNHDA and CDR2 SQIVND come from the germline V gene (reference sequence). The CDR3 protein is CASALGSYNEQFF. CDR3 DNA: TGTGCCAGTGCCTTAGGGTCCTACAATGAGCAGTTCTTC.

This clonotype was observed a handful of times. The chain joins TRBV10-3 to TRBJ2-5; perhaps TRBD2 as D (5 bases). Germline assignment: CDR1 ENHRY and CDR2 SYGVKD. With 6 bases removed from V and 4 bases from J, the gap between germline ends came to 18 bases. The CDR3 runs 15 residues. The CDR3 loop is CAISSPGFEGETQYF. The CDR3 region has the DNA TGTGCCATCAGCTCCCCGGGGTTTGAAGGAGAGACCCAGTACTTC.

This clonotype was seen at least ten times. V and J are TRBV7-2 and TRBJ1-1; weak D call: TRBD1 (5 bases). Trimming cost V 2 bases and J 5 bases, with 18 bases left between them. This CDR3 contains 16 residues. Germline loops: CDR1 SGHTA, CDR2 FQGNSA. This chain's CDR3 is CASSLSGRVGITEAFF. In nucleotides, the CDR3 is TGTGCCAGCAGCTTATCCGGCAGGGTTGGTATTACTGAAGCTTTCTTT.

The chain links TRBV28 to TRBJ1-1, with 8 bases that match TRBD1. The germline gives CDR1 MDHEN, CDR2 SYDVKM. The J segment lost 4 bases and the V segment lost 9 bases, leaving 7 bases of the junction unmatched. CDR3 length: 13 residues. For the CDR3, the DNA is TGTGCCAGTACTACAGGGACAGGCACTGAAGCTTTCTTT. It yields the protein CASTTGTGTEAFF.

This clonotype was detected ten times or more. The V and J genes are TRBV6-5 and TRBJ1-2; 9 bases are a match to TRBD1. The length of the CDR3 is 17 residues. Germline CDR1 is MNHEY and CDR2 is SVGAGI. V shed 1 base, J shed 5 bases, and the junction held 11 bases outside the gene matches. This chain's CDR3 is CASSYLMGTGPRYGYTF. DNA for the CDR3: TGTGCCAGCAGTTACTTGATGGGGACAGGGCCCCGTTATGGCTACACCTTC.

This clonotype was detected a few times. CDR3 amino acids: CATSTTAPGFYEQYF. CDR3 DNA sequence: TGTGCCACCAGCACTACCGCCCCTGGGTTCTACGAGCAGTACTTC. The V gene is TRBV15, the J gene TRBJ2-7; D unclear. The V and J ends lost 4 bases and 3 bases respectively, with 16 bases between them. Germline V gene data show CDR1 as LNHNV and CDR2 as YYDKDF (reference sequence). This CDR3 spans 15 amino acids.